Each of the 25 T cell receptor beta chains below was sequenced from the same sample in a study of molecular identifiers for immune sequencing clone quantification (dated by TCRdb to the late 2010s). The library came from PCR. TCRdb lists the instrument as NextSeq 500. The public sequencing data were trimmed at Q25 with fastp and processed into clonotypes with MiXCR by TCRdb, which kept only in-frame beta chains. Rows with one shared CDR3 protein collapse into an entry with the most common genes and DNA. This sample gives over 550,000 distinct CDR3 sequences in total; around 25% of them show up just once. Of the sample, 0.78% falls within the top ten clones. The sample consisted of naive CD8+ T cells from blood, with Jurkat cell RNA spiked in. Taken with the paper, the label for cell subset or site translates to: FACS-sorted CD8+CD4-CCR7+CD45RA+ naive T cells. The source is a human donor in good health. Some libraries in this study had Jurkat cell RNA spiked in.

This clonotype was seen ten or more times. This rearrangement joins TRBV30 to TRBJ2-7, with a tentative D call TRBD2 (5 bases). With 2 bases removed from V and 5 bases from J, the gap between germline ends came to 13 bases. The CDR3 has 13 residues. The germline gives CDR1 GTSNPN, CDR2 SVGIG (reference sequence). CDR3 DNA: TGTGCCTGGAGTATCACTAGTTTCGACGAGCAGTACTTC. Protein: CAWSITSFDEQYF.

Comments on this clonotype: The junction departs from germline at one end; a sequencing error may be responsible. The chain links TRBV5-1 to TRBJ2-7, with D hard to call. From germline, CDR1 is SGHRS and CDR2 YFSETQ. CDR3 length: 14 amino acids. The CDR3 is CASGLVKSSYEQYF. The CDR3 DNA reads TGCGCCAGCGGCTTGGTCAAGAGCTCCTACGAGCAGTACTTC.

This clonotype was found many times. The rearrangement uses TRBV5-6 and TRBJ2-3, with unresolved D. Trimming took 3 bases from V and 10 from J, leaving 9 bases between them. CDR1 is SGHDT, CDR2 YYEEEE, per germline. This CDR3 has 11 amino acids. The CDR3 loop is CASSSSSAQYF. The CDR3 nucleotides are TGTGCCAGCAGCTCTTCCTCCGCGCAGTATTTT.

The rearrangement joins TRBV9 to TRBJ2-3; 9 bases are shared with TRBD2. The CDR3 has 14 amino acids. Unmatched junction bases numbered 5, after V lost 7 bases and J lost 2 bases. Germline V gene lookup returns CDR1 SGDLS and CDR2 YYNGEE. The CDR3 DNA sequence: TGTGCCAGCGGCTCTAGCGGGGACACAGATACGCAGTATTTT. This translates into CASGSSGDTDTQYF.

Only a few counts were recorded for this clonotype. This rearrangement joins TRBV7-6 to TRBJ1-5; D gene ambiguous. V gave up 8 bases and J gave up 4 bases, with 21 bases separating them. Germline CDR1 and CDR2: SGHVS and FNYEAQ. There are 16 residues in the CDR3. The CDR3 coding sequence is TGTGCCAGCCGTACAAAAGAAGGGTCGGGGAATCAGCCCCAGCATTTT. Translation: CASRTKEGSGNQPQHF.

Comments on this clonotype: A clone one base away is much larger, so this may be a read error. Given the absence of the conserved phenylalanine or tryptophan at the CDR3 end, a read error is likely. J is TRBJ1-1 and V is TRBV13; D is unresolved. With 1 base removed from V and 6 bases from J, the gap between germline ends came to 9 bases. CDR3 size: 13 residues. Germline V lookup: CDR1 PRHDT, CDR2 FYEKMQ (reference sequence). The CDR3 coding sequence is TGTGCCAGCAGCTTAGACCCACTCTCTGAAGCTTTCCTT. Translation: CASSLDPLSEAFL.

This chain joins TRBV19 and TRBJ2-7; possibly TRBD1 or TRBD2 for D (5 bases each). The V gene's germline CDR1 is LNHDA and CDR2 SQIVND (reference sequence). The CDR3 is 12 residues long. V was pared by 3 bases and J by 6 bases, with 9 bases between. The CDR3 DNA reads as TGTGCCAGTAGTATGGGACGGACCGAGCAGTACTTC. The encoded protein is CASSMGRTEQYF.

This chain connects TRBV5-6 to TRBJ2-1; either TRBD1 or TRBD2 may supply D (5 bases each). Germline V lookup: CDR1 SGHDT, CDR2 YYEEEE. The CDR3 is 15 amino acids. Trimming removed 4 bases at V and 0 bases at J, with 11 bases between. CDR3 in DNA: TGTGCCAGCAGCGGGGGTCTTTCCTCCTACAATGAGCAGTTCTTC. It is translated as CASSGGLSSYNEQFF.

This clonotype has more than one count but fewer than ten. The chain uses TRBV4-1 and TRBJ1-5; TRBD1 matches at 7 bases. J was trimmed by 5 bases and V by 4 bases; bases with no gene match: 20. Germline V gene data show CDR1 as MGHRA and CDR2 as YSYEKL. The CDR3 is 19 residues long. The CDR3 reads CASSPYPITDDRAYQPQHF. Here the CDR3 DNA reads TGCGCCAGCAGCCCTTACCCGATAACAGACGACAGGGCGTATCAGCCCCAGCATTTT.

This clonotype was recorded many times. The chain uses TRBV6-5 and TRBJ2-3; 10 bases line up with TRBD2. The CDR3 loop spans 15 amino acids. CDR1 is MNHEY and CDR2 is SVGAGI in the germline V gene. The trim removed 5 bases at V and 5 bases at J, leaving 7 bases unmatched. The CDR3 nucleotides read TGTGCCAGCAGTATTCAGCGGGGGGGCGTAGATACGCAGTATTTT. Protein product: CASSIQRGGVDTQYF.

CDR3 DNA sequence: TGTGCCATCAGTGGAACAGGGGTCTCGGAGACCCAGTACTTC. Translated, it gives CAISGTGVSETQYF. The V call is TRBV10-3, the J call TRBJ2-5; TRBD1 matches at 7 bases. CDR1 and CDR2 (germline): ENHRY, SYGVKD. CDR3 length: 14 amino acids. V lost 4 bases, J lost 5 bases, and 7 bases stayed unmatched.

This clonotype was detected many times. The rearrangement uses TRBV6-5 and TRBJ1-5; D unresolved. In germline, CDR1 is MNHEY, CDR2 SVGAGI. Trimming pared 2 bases from V and 7 bases from J, leaving 9 bases between. The CDR3 loop spans 13 amino acids. CDR3 amino acids: CASSYNPGQPQHF. CDR3 coding DNA: TGTGCCAGCAGTTACAACCCGGGACAGCCCCAGCATTTT.

At least ten counts were recorded for this clonotype. The chain uses TRBV4-1 and TRBJ1-1; 7 bases map to TRBD1. This CDR3 has 18 amino acids. The V segment lost 3 bases and the J segment 3 bases; nucleotides outside the gene matches: 16. Germline V gene lookup returns CDR1 MGHRA and CDR2 YSYEKL. As DNA, the CDR3 is TGCGCCAGCAGCCAGGTCCCGATATCGACAGGGAGGGACACTGAAGCTTTCTTT. Translating gives CASSQVPISTGRDTEAFF.

In its sample, this clonotype was seen many times. The chain combines TRBV4-1 with TRBJ1-5, with no clear D. The CDR3 contains 16 residues. Germline values: CDR1 MGHRA, CDR2 YSYEKL. The V and J ends lost 0 bases and 6 bases respectively, with 15 bases between them. The CDR3 spells CASSQDRLIRSQPQHF. The DNA for the CDR3 is TGCGCCAGCAGCCAAGATCGACTTATCCGGTCTCAGCCCCAGCATTTT.

On this clonotype: At one end the junction does not follow the germline gene, possibly because of a read error. The chain links TRBV19 to TRBJ1-1; TRBD1 agrees at 9 bases. Germline V gene data show CDR1 as LNHDA and CDR2 as SQIVND (reference sequence). CDR3 size: 13 residues. In nucleotides, the CDR3 is TGTGCCAGTAGGACAGGGGGTTCCACTGTAGCTTTCTTT. It specifies CASRTGGSTVAFF.

This clonotype was recorded at least ten times. The J gene is TRBJ1-1, the V gene TRBV7-9; D is perhaps TRBD1 (5 bases). This CDR3 is 14 amino acids long. Trimming took 3 bases from V and 5 from J, leaving 13 bases between them. Germline V gives CDR1 SEHNR, CDR2 FQNEAQ (reference sequence). The CDR3 DNA reads as TGTGCCAGCAGCTTTGCAGGGCCAGGTACTGAAGCTTTCTTT. Protein: CASSFAGPGTEAFF.

The rearrangement uses TRBV5-3 and TRBJ1-3, with D tentatively TRBD1 (6 bases). TRBV5-3 is an open reading frame, and its role is uncertain. The CDR3 contains 14 residues. The V and J ends lost 8 bases and 0 bases respectively, with 12 bases between them. The CDR3 DNA reads TGTGCCAGCGGCGCGACAGGCTCTGGAAACACCATATATTTT. This encodes CASGATGSGNTIYF.

This clonotype was seen repeatedly, ten times or more. The chain combines TRBV5-1 with TRBJ2-1, with D unresolved. The CDR3 loop spans 16 amino acids. The germline V and J ends were trimmed by 1 base and 7 bases, with 18 bases remaining between them. The V gene's germline CDR1 is SGHRS and CDR2 YFSETQ. Written as DNA, the CDR3 is TGCGCCAGCAGCTTGATAGAATCCAGGCTGGGGAATGAGCAGTTCTTC. Amino acid sequence: CASSLIESRLGNEQFF.

This clonotype has only a few counts. The V call is TRBV10-3, the J call TRBJ1-1, with D possibly matching TRBD1 (6 bases). V was clipped by 0 bases and J by 7 bases, with 6 bases between them. From germline, CDR1 is ENHRY and CDR2 SYGVKD. This CDR3 is built from 12 residues. CDR3 in DNA: TGTGCCATCAGTGAGTCGGACAGTGAAGCTTTCTTT. Residues: CAISESDSEAFF.

This clonotype was observed a handful of times. The chain employs TRBV4-1 and TRBJ2-1, with TRBD1 matching over 9 bases. CDR3 length: 17 amino acids. Germline CDR1 and CDR2: MGHRA and YSYEKL. The V segment lost 4 bases and the J segment 5 bases; nucleotides outside the gene matches: 12. The CDR3 DNA follows: TGCGCCAGCAGCCCAAAGGAGGGGACAGGGTGGAACAATGAGCAGTTCTTC. The encoded protein is CASSPKEGTGWNNEQFF.

The count of this clonotype is one. The junction differs from germline at one of its ends, possibly a read error. The chain links TRBV4-3 to TRBJ2-1; weak D call: TRBD1 (6 bases). CDR3 size: 16 residues. Germline CDR1 reads LGHNA; CDR2 reads YSLEER. CDR3 sequence: CASSQNRVGPYNEQLF. The DNA for the CDR3 is TGCGCCAGCAGCCAAAACAGGGTAGGGCCCTACAATGAGCAGCTCTTC.

Details on this clonotype: A much larger clonotype is one base distant, so this may be a read error. The rearrangement uses TRBV5-1 and TRBJ2-3; D might be TRBD2 (5 bases). The CDR3 has 13 amino acids. CDR1 is SGHRS and CDR2 is YFSETQ in the germline V gene. The CDR3 spells CASSWTATDAQYF. The CDR3 DNA sequence: TGCGCCAGCAGCTGGACTGCCACAGATGCGCAGTATTTT. Full variable domain (remainder filled in from reference TRBV5-1 and TRBJ2-3): KAGVTQTPRYLIKTRGQQVTLSCSPISGHRSVSWYQQTPGQGLQFLFEYFSETQRNKGNFPGRFSGRQFSNSRSEMNVSTLELGDSALYLCASSWTATDAQYFGPGTRLTVL.

This clonotype was seen at least ten times. This sequence joins TRBV4-3 and TRBJ2-6, with TRBD2 matching 11 bases. CDR1 is LGHNA, CDR2 YSLEER, per germline. The CDR3 is 19 amino acids. With 0 bases clipped from V and 4 bases from J, the junction kept 8 bases outside the gene matches. The CDR3 is CASSQDMVLAGAGANVLTF. The CDR3 bases are TGCGCCAGCAGCCAAGATATGGTACTAGCGGGAGCGGGGGCCAACGTCCTGACTTTC.

The chain links TRBV19 to TRBJ1-4; 8 bases are shared with TRBD1. V was clipped by 5 bases and J by 6 bases; unmatched bases: 8. Germline CDR1 reads LNHDA; CDR2 reads SQIVND (reference sequence). The CDR3 length is 15 residues. The CDR3 is CASSFYQGADEKLFF. Written as DNA, the CDR3 is TGTGCCAGTAGTTTCTACCAGGGGGCAGATGAAAAACTGTTTTTT.

Many counts were recorded for this clonotype. The chain employs TRBV12-3 or TRBV12-4 and TRBJ2-1, with a possible D match to TRBD1 (5 bases). This CDR3 comprises 10 residues. Trimming left V 7 bases short and J 8 bases short, with 6 bases between. The CDR3 protein is CASKGYEQFF. CDR3 nucleotides: TGTGCCAGCAAGGGGTATGAGCAGTTCTTC.